This is a list of T cell receptor beta chains from one sample in a study of T cell repertoires in cytomegalovirus infection. No cognate antigen is known for these TCRs. TCRdb re-called the reads through MiXCR, storing one row per CDR3 protein. The sample has around 750,000 distinct CDR3 sequences, 30% to 35% seen once. The starting material was cultured CD8+ T cells from PBMCs, obtained from culture after CMV antigen stimulation. These receptors were collected from a human donor in good health (CMV status not recorded). Some clones in this sample may be carry-over from other donors' samples. Each CDR3 is given with its conserved first and last residue.

V	J	length	CDR3
TRBV6-1	TRBJ1-1	15	CASSERTAMNTEAFF
TRBV7-6	TRBJ1-1	15	CASSFSGTLNTEAFF
TRBV27	TRBJ2-3	16	CASRGRGGVNTDTQYF
TRBV13	TRBJ1-1	12	CASSFNRGRAFF
TRBV7-8	TRBJ2-1	17	CASSLRSGGTAYNEQFF
TRBV11-3	TRBJ2-3	15	CASSARDREPDTQYF
TRBV7-8	TRBJ2-3	18	CASSFRLAGGLSTDTQYF
TRBV6-1	TRBJ2-7	15	CASSELRDTTYEQYF
TRBV7-9	TRBJ1-6	15	CASSQTSPYNSPLHF
TRBV27	TRBJ1-5	15	CASSLQPHDNQPQHF
TRBV28	TRBJ1-5	15	CASSQTGSWNQPQHF
TRBV7-9	TRBJ2-5	16	CASSRGPAGFQETQYF
TRBV6-5	TRBJ2-3	17	CASSYTGDSGGTDTQYF
TRBV6-5	TRBJ2-2	17	CASSPVQSRWNTGELFF
TRBV9	TRBJ2-1	18	CASSVDQRTSGGAFEQFF
TRBV7-6	TRBJ2-3	14	CASSFRGGSDTQYF
TRBV20-1	TRBJ1-6	15	CSAREDRGYGSPLHF
TRBV3-1	TRBJ2-3	17	CASSREAGGNRADTQYF
TRBV4-1	TRBJ2-7	16	CASSRDSLGSAYEQYF
TRBV27	TRBJ2-1	14	CASSFGSWYNEQFF
TRBV6-1	TRBJ1-2	15	CARSSSLTGTGGYTF
TRBV6-1	TRBJ1-5	14	CASSWTAFYQPQHF
TRBV6-2/TRBV6-3	TRBJ1-2	15	CASSYGGDGDYGYTF
TRBV9	TRBJ2-1	15	CASSVGAGFANEQFF
TRBV4-2	TRBJ2-1	17	CASSQEAGGQGYNEQFF
TRBV24-1	TRBJ2-3	14	CATSDFNMGDTQYF
TRBV19	TRBJ1-2	14	CASSLDRVGYGYTF
TRBV5-6	TRBJ1-2	15	CASSLAGNYRDGYTF
TRBV28	TRBJ2-1	15	CASSLRLGLAGEQFF
TRBV5-4	TRBJ2-3	18	CASSFRHFPKPPTDTQYF
TRBV7-9	TRBJ2-3	15	CASSSTSHSTDTQYF
TRBV7-4	TRBJ2-2	15	CASSLGGMNTGELFF
TRBV6-2/TRBV6-3	TRBJ2-1	14	CASSPGISYNEQFF
TRBV6-5	TRBJ1-6	18	CASSYPPDRYPYNSPLHF
TRBV13	TRBJ1-3	15	CASSLNQGRGDTIYF
TRBV27	TRBJ1-5	15	CASSLYSQGNQPQHF
TRBV20-1	TRBJ2-1	14	CSAPEGGAYNEQFF
TRBV4-1	TRBJ2-7	13	CASSRRPDNEQYF
TRBV6-5	TRBJ1-2	16	CASTGWDSGSDYGYTF
TRBV6-5	TRBJ2-7	15	CASSYVGPSYNEQYF
TRBV7-6	TRBJ2-1	14	CASSGAGVVNEQFF
TRBV6-1	TRBJ2-1	16	CASSEADPSPYNEQFF
TRBV10-2	TRBJ2-3	14	CATLDRSSTDTQYF
TRBV7-2	TRBJ1-1	14	CASSLIQGGPEAFF
TRBV5-6	TRBJ2-1	12	CASSRGQNEQFF
TRBV6-1	TRBJ2-3	15	CASSEALAATDTQYF
TRBV10-3	TRBJ1-1	13	CAISDSLDREAFF
TRBV12-5	TRBJ2-1	13	CATRGGPYNEQFF
TRBV6-5	TRBJ2-2	13	CASSYSGGGELFF
TRBV6-2/TRBV6-3	TRBJ2-1	12	CASSYIGGEQFF